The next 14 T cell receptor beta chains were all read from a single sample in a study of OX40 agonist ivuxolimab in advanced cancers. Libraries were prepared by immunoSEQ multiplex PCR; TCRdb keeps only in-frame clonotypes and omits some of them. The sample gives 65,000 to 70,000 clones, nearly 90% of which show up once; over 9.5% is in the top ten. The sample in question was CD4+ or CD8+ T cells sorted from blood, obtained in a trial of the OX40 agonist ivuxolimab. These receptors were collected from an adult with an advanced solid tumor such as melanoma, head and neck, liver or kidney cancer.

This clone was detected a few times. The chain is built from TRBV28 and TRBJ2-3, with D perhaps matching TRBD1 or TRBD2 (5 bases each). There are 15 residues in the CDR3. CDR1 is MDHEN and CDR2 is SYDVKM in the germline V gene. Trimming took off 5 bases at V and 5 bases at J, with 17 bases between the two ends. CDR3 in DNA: TGTGCCAGCAGTCCCGCCGGGACGGCCAGAGATACGCAGTATTTT. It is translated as CASSPAGTARDTQYF.

The CDR3 bases are TGCGCCAGCAGCCGACAGGGACAAAATGGCAATCAGCCCCAGCATTTT. Translated: CASSRQGQNGNQPQHF. This chain joins TRBV23-1 and TRBJ1-5; 7 bases fit TRBD1. TRBV23-1 is known as an ORF, though its function is uncertain. Trimming cost V 6 bases and J 2 bases; bases outside gene matches: 10. The CDR3 sequence is 16 residues long.

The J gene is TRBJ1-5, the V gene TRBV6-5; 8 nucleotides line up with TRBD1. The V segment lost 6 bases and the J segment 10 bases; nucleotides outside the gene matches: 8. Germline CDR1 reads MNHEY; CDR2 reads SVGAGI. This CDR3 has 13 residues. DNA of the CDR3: TGTGCCAGCAGCCGACAGGGGTCGTTCCCCCAGCATTTT. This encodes CASSRQGSFPQHF.

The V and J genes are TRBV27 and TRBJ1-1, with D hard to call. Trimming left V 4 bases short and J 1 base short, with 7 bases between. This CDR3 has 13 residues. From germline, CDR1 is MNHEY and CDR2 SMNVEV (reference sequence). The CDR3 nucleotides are TGTGCCAGCAGTTCGCGACGGAACACTGAAGCTTTCTTT. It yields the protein CASSSRRNTEAFF.

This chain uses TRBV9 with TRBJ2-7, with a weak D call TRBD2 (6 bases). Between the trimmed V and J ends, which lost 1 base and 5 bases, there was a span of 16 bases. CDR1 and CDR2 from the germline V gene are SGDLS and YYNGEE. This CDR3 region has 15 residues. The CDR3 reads CASSVSGRNDNEQYF. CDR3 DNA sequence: TGTGCCAGCAGCGTATCGGGGAGGAATGATAACGAGCAGTACTTC.

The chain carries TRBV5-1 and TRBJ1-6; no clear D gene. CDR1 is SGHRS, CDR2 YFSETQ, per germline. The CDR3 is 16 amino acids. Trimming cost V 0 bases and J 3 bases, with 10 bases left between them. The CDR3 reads CASSLGQDHYNSPLHF. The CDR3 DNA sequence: TGCGCCAGCAGCTTGGGGCAGGACCACTATAATTCACCCCTCCACTTT.

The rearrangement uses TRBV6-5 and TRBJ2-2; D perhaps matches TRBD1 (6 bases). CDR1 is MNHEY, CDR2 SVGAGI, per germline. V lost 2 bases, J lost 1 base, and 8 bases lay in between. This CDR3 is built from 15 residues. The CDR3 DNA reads TGTGCCAGCAGTTACCAGGGGCTGAACACCGGGGAGCTGTTTTTT. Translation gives CASSYQGLNTGELFF.

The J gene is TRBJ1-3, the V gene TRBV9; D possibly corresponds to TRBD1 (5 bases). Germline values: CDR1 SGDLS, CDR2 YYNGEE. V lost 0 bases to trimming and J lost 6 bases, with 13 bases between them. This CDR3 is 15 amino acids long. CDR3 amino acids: CASSVGAGKVNTIYF. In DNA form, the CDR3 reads TGTGCCAGCAGCGTAGGCGCAGGGAAGGTAAACACCATATATTTT.

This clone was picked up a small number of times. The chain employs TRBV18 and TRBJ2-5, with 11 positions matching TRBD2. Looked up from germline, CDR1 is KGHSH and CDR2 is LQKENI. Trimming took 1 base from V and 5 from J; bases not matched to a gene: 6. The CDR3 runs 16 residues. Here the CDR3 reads CASSPLLAGVKETQYF. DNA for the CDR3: TGTGCCAGCTCACCACTACTAGCGGGAGTGAAGGAGACCCAGTACTTC.

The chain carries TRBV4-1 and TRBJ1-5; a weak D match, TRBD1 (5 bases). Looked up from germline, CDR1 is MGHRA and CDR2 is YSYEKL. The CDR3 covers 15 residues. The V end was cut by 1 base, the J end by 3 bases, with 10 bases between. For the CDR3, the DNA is TGCGCCAGCAGCCAAGGGACACAGTACAATCAGCCCCAGCATTTT. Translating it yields CASSQGTQYNQPQHF.

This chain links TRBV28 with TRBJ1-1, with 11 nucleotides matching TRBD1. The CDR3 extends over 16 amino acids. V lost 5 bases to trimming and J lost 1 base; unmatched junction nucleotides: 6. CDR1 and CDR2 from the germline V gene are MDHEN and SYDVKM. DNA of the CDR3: TGTGCCAGCAGTCTACCGGGGACAGGGGGGAACACTGAAGCTTTCTTT. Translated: CASSLPGTGGNTEAFF.

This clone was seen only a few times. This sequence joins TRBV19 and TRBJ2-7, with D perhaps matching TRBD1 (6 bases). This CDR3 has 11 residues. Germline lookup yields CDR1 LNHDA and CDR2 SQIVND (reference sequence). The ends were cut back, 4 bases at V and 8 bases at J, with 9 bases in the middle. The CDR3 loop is CASSRGQKQYF. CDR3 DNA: TGTGCCAGTAGTAGGGGGCAGAAGCAGTACTTC.

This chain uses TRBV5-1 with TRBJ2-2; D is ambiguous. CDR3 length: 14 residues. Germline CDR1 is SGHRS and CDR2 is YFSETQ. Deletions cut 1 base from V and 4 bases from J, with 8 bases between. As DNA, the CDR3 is TGCGCCAGCAGCTTGACTACTTTCACCGGGGAGCTGTTTTTT. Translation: CASSLTTFTGELFF.

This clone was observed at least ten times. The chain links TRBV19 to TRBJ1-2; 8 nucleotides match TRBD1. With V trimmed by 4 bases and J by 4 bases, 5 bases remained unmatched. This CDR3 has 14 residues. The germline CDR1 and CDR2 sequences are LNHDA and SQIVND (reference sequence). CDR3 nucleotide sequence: TGTGCCAGTAGTACCCAAGGACAGGGCTATGGCTACACCTTC. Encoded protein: CASSTQGQGYGYTF.